Listed here are 23 T cell receptor beta chains from one sample, sequenced in a study of T cells in Graves' hyperthyroidism and ophthalmopathy. Template material for amplifying TCR beta CDR3 regions consisted of RNA transcripts. The study used the HTBI primer set for a first-round RT-PCR of the TCR CDR3. MiXCR was run by TCRdb on the multiplex PCR reads, yielding one entry per CDR3 protein. The table shows approximately 720,000 distinct CDR3 sequences, with under 20% occurring only once. The sample comprised blood. The receptors derive from a woman aged 45-65 years with Graves' hyperthyroidism that later progressed to Graves' ophthalmopathy.

V gene TRBV7-9 combines with J gene TRBJ2-3, with D hard to call. Germline CDR1 and CDR2: SEHNR and FQNEAQ (reference sequence). This CDR3 is 15 amino acids long. V was cut by 6 bases and J by 2 bases, with 15 bases left in between. The CDR3 coding sequence is TGTGCCAGCAGTCACTCCGGAGCTACCACAGATACGCAGTATTTT. This translates into CASSHSGATTDTQYF. Combining the CDR3 with reference TRBV7-9 and TRBJ2-3 gives the whole variable domain DTGVSQNPRHKITKRGQNVTFRCDPISEHNRLYWYRQTLGQGPEFLTYFQNEAQLEKSRLLSDRFSAERPKGSFSTLEIQRTEQGDSAMYLCASSHSGATTDTQYFGPGTRLTVL.

This clonotype has more than one count but fewer than ten. The V and J genes are TRBV6-1 and TRBJ2-2; the D gene is possibly TRBD1 (5 bases). This CDR3 comprises 16 residues. The germline V gene has CDR1 MNHNS and CDR2 SASEGT. The V end lost 0 bases, the J end lost 0 bases, and 8 bases lay between the germline ends. The CDR3 nucleotides read TGTGCCAGCAGTGAAGCGTGGGGCGCGAACACCGGGGAGCTGTTTTTT. Translating gives CASSEAWGANTGELFF.

This clonotype has ten or more counts. The chain recombines TRBV11-3 with TRBJ1-1, with D possibly matching TRBD1 (6 bases). From germline, CDR1 is SGHNT and CDR2 YENEEA. V was pared by 1 base and J by 7 bases, with 13 bases between. There are 14 residues in the CDR3. The CDR3: CASSLGTEISEAFF. The CDR3 coding sequence is TGTGCCAGCAGCTTAGGGACAGAAATTAGTGAAGCTTTCTTT.

This chain joins TRBV19 and TRBJ1-5; unclear D gene. The V and J ends lost 6 bases and 4 bases respectively, with 13 bases between them. The CDR3 extends over 14 amino acids. Germline values: CDR1 LNHDA, CDR2 SQIVND (reference sequence). The CDR3: CASSLGRMNQPQHF. The CDR3 DNA reads as TGTGCCAGTAGCCTAGGACGGATGAATCAGCCCCAGCATTTT. Full variable domain (missing parts from reference TRBV19 and TRBJ1-5): DGGITQSPKYLFRKEGQNVTLSCEQNLNHDAMYWYRQDPGQGLRLIYYSQIVNDFQKGDIAEGYSVSREKKESFPLTVTSAQKNPTAFYLCASSLGRMNQPQHFGDGTRLSIL.

At least ten counts were recorded for this clonotype. V gene TRBV6-1 combines with J gene TRBJ2-7, with a weak D call TRBD1 (5 bases). Trimming took 7 bases from V and 2 from J, leaving 12 bases between them. The germline CDR1 and CDR2 sequences are MNHNS and SASEGT. The CDR3 is 13 residues long. The CDR3 DNA reads as TGTGCCAGCAATGGGGCCTCCGCCTACGAGCAGTACTTC. Its translation is CASNGASAYEQYF.

The V and J genes are TRBV20-1 and TRBJ2-7; TRBD1 is a possible D gene (7 bases). The V gene's germline CDR1 is DFQATT and CDR2 SNEGSKA (reference sequence). CDR3 size: 15 residues. V lost 0 bases, J lost 2 bases, and 14 bases lay in between. CDR3 residues: CSARDSGGRPYEQYF. In DNA form, the CDR3 reads TGCAGTGCTAGAGATTCAGGGGGGAGACCCTACGAGCAGTACTTC.

This clonotype appeared once. V gene TRBV3-1 combines with J gene TRBJ1-4, with 8 bases that match TRBD1. V trimming: 1 base; J trimming: 8 bases; junction bases outside the gene matches: 9. Per germline, CDR1 LGHDT and CDR2 YNNKEL (reference sequence). The CDR3 covers 16 residues. The CDR3 nucleotides are TGTGCCAGCAGCCAAGGTCCGACAGGGGATCTCGAAAAACTGTTTTTT. Amino acids: CASSQGPTGDLEKLFF. The variable domain in full, with the rest retrieved from reference TRBV3-1 and TRBJ1-4, is DTAVSQTPKYLVTQMGNDKSIKCEQNLGHDTMYWYKQDSKKFLKIMFSYNNKELIINETVPNRFSPKSPDKAHLNLHINSLELGDSAVYFCASSQGPTGDLEKLFFGSGTQLSVL.

This clonotype was observed a few times. The chain has TRBV3-1 and TRBJ2-7; the D is unclear. The germline CDR1 and CDR2 sequences are LGHDT and YNNKEL (reference sequence). The CDR3 extends over 14 amino acids. The V end lost 0 bases, the J end lost 2 bases, and 8 bases lay between the germline ends. As DNA, the CDR3 is TGTGCCAGCAGCCAAGACAGAAGCCCCTACGAGCAGTACTTC. Translation: CASSQDRSPYEQYF.

This clonotype was found a few times. An end of the junction does not agree with germline; a read error may underlie this. V usage is TRBV3-1 and J usage is TRBJ2-7; the D is unclear. This CDR3 is 14 amino acids long. Germline values: CDR1 LGHDT, CDR2 YNNKEL (reference sequence). CDR3 amino acids: CASNQSSPAWEQYF. The CDR3 nucleotides read TGTGCCAGCAACCAAAGTAGCCCCGCCTGGGAGCAGTACTTC.

This clonotype was seen ten or more times. V usage is TRBV3-1 and J usage is TRBJ2-7; D unclear. Per the germline V gene, CDR1 is LGHDT and CDR2 is YNNKEL (reference sequence). There are 14 residues in the CDR3. Trimming pared 2 bases from V and 1 base from J, leaving 9 bases between. CDR3 region: CASSQRTTSYEQYF. In nucleotides, the CDR3 is TGTGCCAGCAGCCAACGCACAACTTCCTACGAGCAGTACTTC.

The rearrangement uses TRBV2 and TRBJ1-6, with D perhaps TRBD1 (5 bases). V was clipped by 4 bases and J by 9 bases, with 16 bases between them. Germline values: CDR1 SNHLY, CDR2 FYNNEI. The CDR3 has 15 amino acids. The CDR3 DNA is TGTGCCAGCAGTGCCGCGTCGAGGGGCCCTTCACCCCTCCACTTT. Its translation: CASSAASRGPSPLHF.

This clonotype came up a few times. V is TRBV7-9 and J is TRBJ2-1; D may be TRBD1 (5 bases). V lost 2 bases and J lost 4, with 12 bases in between. From germline, CDR1 is SEHNR and CDR2 FQNEAQ (reference sequence). The CDR3 sequence is 15 residues long. The CDR3 sequence is CASSLQGGLYNEQFF. CDR3 DNA: TGTGCCAGCAGCTTACAGGGTGGCCTTTACAATGAGCAGTTCTTC.

The gene calls are TRBV5-1 and TRBJ1-2; 8 bases align to TRBD1. CDR1 is SGHRS, CDR2 YFSETQ, per germline. V was clipped by 3 bases and J by 2 bases; unmatched bases: 9. This CDR3 is 16 amino acids long. The CDR3 spells CASSSYIGQGNYGYTF. The CDR3 DNA is TGCGCCAGCAGCTCCTACATTGGACAGGGAAACTATGGCTACACCTTC.

This chain uses TRBV6-1 with TRBJ1-3; TRBD1 matches at 8 bases. The CDR3 length is 16 residues. In germline, CDR1 is MNHNS, CDR2 SASEGT. The trim removed 6 bases at V and 5 bases at J, leaving 12 bases unmatched. The CDR3 protein is CASSRGGGDRRNTIYF. In nucleotides, the CDR3 is TGTGCCAGCAGCCGGGGGGGGGGGGACAGGAGAAACACCATATATTTT.

The table lists this clonotype with many counts. The V gene is TRBV30, the J gene TRBJ2-1; D not resolved. V dropped 8 bases and J dropped 0 bases, with 5 bases sitting between them. Germline values: CDR1 GTSNPN, CDR2 SVGIG (reference sequence). The length of the CDR3 is 11 residues. The CDR3 DNA reads TGTGCCGGCGCCTCCTACAATGAGCAGTTCTTC. It specifies CAGASYNEQFF.

The chain joins TRBV3-1 to TRBJ2-7; D gene ambiguous. CDR1 is LGHDT, CDR2 YNNKEL, per germline (reference sequence). The V end was cut by 4 bases, the J end by 2 bases, with 9 bases between. This CDR3 comprises 13 residues. DNA of the CDR3: TGTGCCAGCAGCCCGTTAACCACCTACGAGCAGTACTTC. Translating it yields CASSPLTTYEQYF.

The chain couples TRBV6-1 to TRBJ2-1; 7 bases align to TRBD1. The CDR3 sequence is 15 residues long. The V segment lost 6 bases and the J segment 3 bases; nucleotides outside the gene matches: 8. Looked up from germline, CDR1 is MNHNS and CDR2 is SASEGT. CDR3 coding DNA: TGTGCCAGCAGCGACCGACAGGGTGGCTACAATGAGCAGTTCTTC. It encodes CASSDRQGGYNEQFF.

The chain carries TRBV18 and TRBJ1-4, with TRBD1 identical over 7 bases. Germline loops: CDR1 KGHSH, CDR2 LQKENI. Trimming at V came to 4 bases and at J to 0 bases, leaving 5 bases not matched to a gene. The CDR3 sequence is 16 residues long. CDR3 in DNA: TGTGCCAGCTCACAACCGGGACAGTCAACTAATGAAAAACTGTTTTTT. Translation: CASSQPGQSTNEKLFF.

For the CDR3, the DNA is TGTGCCAGCAGTTGGACTAGCGGGGGACCGAGGAGATACAATGAGCAGTTCTTC. Protein: CASSWTSGGPRRYNEQFF. The rearrangement joins TRBV6-2 or TRBV6-3 to TRBJ2-1, with 13 bases aligning to TRBD2. The CDR3 runs to 18 residues. The junction had 10 bases not matched to a gene; V was cut back by 4 bases and J by 4 bases. Germline lookup yields CDR1 MNHEY and CDR2 SVGEGT.

This clonotype was recorded at least ten times. The rearrangement links TRBV6-1 to TRBJ2-7; TRBD1 agrees at 8 bases. The CDR3 is 17 residues long. V lost 3 bases, J lost 1 base, and 11 bases stayed unmatched. Germline V lookup: CDR1 MNHNS, CDR2 SASEGT. CDR3 nucleotides: TGTGCCAGCAGTGACAGGGGGCGAACCACCGATTCCTACGAGCAGTACTTC. Translation: CASSDRGRTTDSYEQYF.

The chain couples TRBV20-1 to TRBJ1-2; maybe TRBD1 (6 bases). The length of the CDR3 is 14 residues. Germline V gene sequence: CDR1 DFQATT, CDR2 SNEGSKA (reference sequence). Trimming took off 3 bases at V and 2 bases at J, with 13 bases between the two ends. The DNA of the CDR3 is TGCAGTGCTAGGTTCGACAGGCGCAACTATGGCTACACCTTC. It codes for CSARFDRRNYGYTF.

This rearrangement joins TRBV10-3 to TRBJ1-1, with D possibly TRBD1 on 6 matching bases. V was shortened by 10 bases and J by 3 bases, with 12 bases between the two germline ends. The CDR3 consists of 12 residues. CDR1 ENHRY and CDR2 SYGVKD come from the germline V gene. In DNA form, the CDR3 reads TGTGCCACCCGACAGGCCGACACTGAAGCTTTCTTT. It yields the protein CATRQADTEAFF.

CDR3 amino acids: CASRFWTEMNTEAFF. CDR3 DNA: TGTGCCAGCAGATTTTGGACAGAGATGAACACTGAAGCTTTCTTT. The genes are TRBV5-6 and TRBJ1-1, with D maybe TRBD1 (6 bases). V shed 5 bases and J shed 0 bases, with 14 bases lying between them. The CDR3 is 15 amino acids. The germline gives CDR1 SGHDT, CDR2 YYEEEE.